Sequencing of this T cell receptor (beta chain) was carried out in a study of read filtering for tumor transcriptome and immune sequencing. The sample holds many counts of this clonotype. Its specificity is not known. The library was built from about 370 ng RNA with molecular barcoded adaptors for alpha/delta and beta/gamma chains. TCRdb re-derived calls from the reads in MiXCR, one entry per CDR3 protein. The data contain 100,000 to 150,000 distinct CDR3 sequences, about 13% of them singletons. The study's findings and limits: Even smaller IR-seq throughput identified most shared clonotypes. Single-read clonotypes: 80% to 90% of IR-seq clonotypes (around 3.5% of reads), 74.6% of RNA-seq clonotypes (nearly 45% of reads).

CDR1 is SGHTA and CDR2 is FQGNSA in the germline V gene. V was trimmed by 5 bases and J by 6 bases, leaving 17 bases between them. The CDR3 covers 15 residues. The sequencing sample was made of a population of CD138-negative cells sorted from bone marrow. The TCR was taken from a donor at least 40 years old with multiple myeloma. J is TRBJ2-1 and V is TRBV7-2; D possibly corresponds to TRBD2 (6 bases). The CDR3 nucleotides are TGTGCCAGCAGCCTTGCAGCCCAGGGAGGCAATGAGCAGTTCTTC. Its translation is CASSLAAQGGNEQFF.